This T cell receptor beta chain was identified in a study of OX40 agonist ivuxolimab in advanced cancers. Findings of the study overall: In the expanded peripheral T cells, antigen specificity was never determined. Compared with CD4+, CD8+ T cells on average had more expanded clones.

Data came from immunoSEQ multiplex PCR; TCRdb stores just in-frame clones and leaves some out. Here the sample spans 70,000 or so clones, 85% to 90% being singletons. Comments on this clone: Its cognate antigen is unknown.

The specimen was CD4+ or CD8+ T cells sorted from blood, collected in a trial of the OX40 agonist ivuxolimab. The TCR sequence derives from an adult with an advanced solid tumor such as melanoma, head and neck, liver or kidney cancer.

For the CDR3, the DNA is TGCGCCAGCAGCGAAACCAGGGGGCACACCGGGGAGCTGTTTTTT. Its protein product is CASSETRGHTGELFF. The chain recombines TRBV5-1 with TRBJ2-2; 8 bases are a match to TRBD1. After removal of 4 bases from V and 3 bases from J, the junction contained 5 bases not matched to a gene. The CDR3 runs to 15 residues. Germline loops: CDR1 SGHRS, CDR2 YFSETQ.